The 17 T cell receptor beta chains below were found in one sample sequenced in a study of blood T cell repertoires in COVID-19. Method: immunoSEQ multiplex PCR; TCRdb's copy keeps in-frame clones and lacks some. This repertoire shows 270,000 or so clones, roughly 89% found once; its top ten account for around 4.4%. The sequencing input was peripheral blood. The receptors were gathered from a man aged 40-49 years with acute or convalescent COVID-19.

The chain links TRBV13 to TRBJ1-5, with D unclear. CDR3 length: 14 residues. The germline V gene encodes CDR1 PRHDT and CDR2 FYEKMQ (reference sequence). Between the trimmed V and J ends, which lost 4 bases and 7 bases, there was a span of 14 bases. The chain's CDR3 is CASSSASERQPQHF. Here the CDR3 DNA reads TGTGCCAGCAGCTCAGCCTCAGAGAGGCAGCCCCAGCATTTT.

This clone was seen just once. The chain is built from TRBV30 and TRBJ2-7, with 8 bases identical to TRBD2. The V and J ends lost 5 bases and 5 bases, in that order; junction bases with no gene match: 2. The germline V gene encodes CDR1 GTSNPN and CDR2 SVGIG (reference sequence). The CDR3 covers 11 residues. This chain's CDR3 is CAWAGGDEQYF. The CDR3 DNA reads TGTGCCTGGGCCGGGGGGGACGAGCAGTACTTC.

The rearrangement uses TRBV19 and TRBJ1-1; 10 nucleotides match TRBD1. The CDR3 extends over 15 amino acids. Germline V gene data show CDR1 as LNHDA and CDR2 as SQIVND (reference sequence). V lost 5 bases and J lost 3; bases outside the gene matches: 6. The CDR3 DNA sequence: TGTGCCAGTAGTCCTTGGACAGGGGGGGACACTGAAGCTTTCTTT. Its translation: CASSPWTGGDTEAFF.

CDR3 region: CASSYAPQGAKNIQYF. The CDR3 nucleotides are TGTGCCAGCAGTTATGCCCCCCAGGGAGCCAAAAACATTCAGTACTTC. The chain combines TRBV6-5 with TRBJ2-4; TRBD1 might be the D (5 bases). Per the germline V gene, CDR1 is MNHEY and CDR2 is SVGAGI. The CDR3 has 16 residues. The V end was cut by 3 bases, the J end by 0 bases, with 12 bases between.

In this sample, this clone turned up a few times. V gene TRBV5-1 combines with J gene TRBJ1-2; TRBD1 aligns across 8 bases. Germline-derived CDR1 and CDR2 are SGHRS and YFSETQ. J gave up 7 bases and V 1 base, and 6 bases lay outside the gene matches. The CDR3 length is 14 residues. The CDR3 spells CASSLQGAQGGYTF. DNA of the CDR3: TGCGCCAGCAGCTTGCAGGGGGCCCAGGGTGGCTACACCTTC.

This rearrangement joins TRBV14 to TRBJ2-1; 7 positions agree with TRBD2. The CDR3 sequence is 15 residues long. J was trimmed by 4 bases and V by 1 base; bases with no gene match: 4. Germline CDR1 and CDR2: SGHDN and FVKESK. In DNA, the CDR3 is TGTGCCAGCAGCCAAGCGGGGGGTATATACAATGAGCAGTTCTTC. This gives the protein CASSQAGGIYNEQFF.

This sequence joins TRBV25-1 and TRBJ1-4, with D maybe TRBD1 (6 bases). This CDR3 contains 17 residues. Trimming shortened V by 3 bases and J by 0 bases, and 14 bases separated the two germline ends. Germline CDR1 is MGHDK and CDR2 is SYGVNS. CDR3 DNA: TGTGCCAGCAGTGATATCCAGGGGCGGTCAACTAATGAAAAACTGTTTTTT. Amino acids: CASSDIQGRSTNEKLFF.

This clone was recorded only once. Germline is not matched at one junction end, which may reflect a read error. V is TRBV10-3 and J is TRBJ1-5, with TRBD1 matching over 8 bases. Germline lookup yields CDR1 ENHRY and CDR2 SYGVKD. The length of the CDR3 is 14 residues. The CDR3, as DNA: TGTGCCATCAGTGAGGGACAGGGCAACCAGCCCCAGCATTTT. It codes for CAISEGQGNQPQHF.

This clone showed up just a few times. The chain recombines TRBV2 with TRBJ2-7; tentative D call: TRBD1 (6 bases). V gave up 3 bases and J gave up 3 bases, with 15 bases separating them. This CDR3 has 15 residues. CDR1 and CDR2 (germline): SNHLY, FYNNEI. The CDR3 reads CASSDVRRGSYEQYF. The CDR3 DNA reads TGTGCCAGCAGTGATGTCCGAAGGGGGAGCTACGAGCAGTACTTC.

The CDR3 spells CATSEEGAQQPQHF. The CDR3, as DNA: TGTGCCACCAGTGAGGAGGGGGCGCAACAGCCCCAGCATTTT. The V gene is TRBV24-1, the J gene TRBJ1-5, with 7 bases identical to TRBD1. There are 14 residues in the CDR3. With 4 bases clipped from V and 7 bases from J, the junction kept 6 bases outside the gene matches. Germline V gene lookup returns CDR1 KGHDR and CDR2 SFDVKD.

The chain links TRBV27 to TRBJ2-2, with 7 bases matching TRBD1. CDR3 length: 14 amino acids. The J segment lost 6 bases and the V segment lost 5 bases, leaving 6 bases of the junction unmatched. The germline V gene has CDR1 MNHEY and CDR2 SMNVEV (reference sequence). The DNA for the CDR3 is TGTGCCAGCAGTGAGGGGGCGCATCCCGGGGAGCTGTTTTTT. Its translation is CASSEGAHPGELFF.

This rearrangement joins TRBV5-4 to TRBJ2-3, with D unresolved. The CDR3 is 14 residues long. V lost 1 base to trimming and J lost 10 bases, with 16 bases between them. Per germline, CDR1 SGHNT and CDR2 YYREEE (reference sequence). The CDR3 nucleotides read TGTGCCAGCAGCTTGTCGTCACCACCCCAGTCGCAGTATTTT. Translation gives CASSLSSPPQSQYF. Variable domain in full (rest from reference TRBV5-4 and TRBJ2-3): ETGVTQSPTHLIKTRGQQVTLRCSSQSGHNTVSWYQQALGQGPQFIFQYYREEENGRGNFPPRFSGLQFPNYSSELNVNALELDDSALYLCASSLSSPPQSQYFGPGTRLTVL.

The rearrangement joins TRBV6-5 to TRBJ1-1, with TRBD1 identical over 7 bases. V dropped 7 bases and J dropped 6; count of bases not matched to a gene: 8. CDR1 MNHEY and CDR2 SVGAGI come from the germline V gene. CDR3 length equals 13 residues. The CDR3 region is CASTSFQGAEAFF. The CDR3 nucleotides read TGTGCCAGCACGAGTTTTCAGGGGGCTGAAGCTTTCTTT.

CDR3 loop: CASSVGGTGGKALHF. CDR3 DNA sequence: TGTGCCAGCAGCGTTGGGGGGACAGGGGGTAAGGCCCTCCACTTT. The chain couples TRBV9 to TRBJ1-6; the match to TRBD1 covers 11 bases. After removal of 2 bases from V and 14 bases from J, the junction contained 9 bases not matched to a gene. The germline gives CDR1 SGDLS, CDR2 YYNGEE. The CDR3 sequence is 15 residues long.

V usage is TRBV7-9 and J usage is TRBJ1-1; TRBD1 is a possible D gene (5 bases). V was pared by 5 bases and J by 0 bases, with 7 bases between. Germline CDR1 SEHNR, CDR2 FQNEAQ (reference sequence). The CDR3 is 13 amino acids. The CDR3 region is CASSVTVNTEAFF. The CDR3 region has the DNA TGTGCCAGCAGCGTGACAGTGAACACTGAAGCTTTCTTT.

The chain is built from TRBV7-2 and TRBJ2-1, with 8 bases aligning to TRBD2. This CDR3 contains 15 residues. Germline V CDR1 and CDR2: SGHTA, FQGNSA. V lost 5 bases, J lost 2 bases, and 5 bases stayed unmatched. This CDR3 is CASSLPGGPYNEQFF. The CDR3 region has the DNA TGTGCCAGCAGCCTCCCGGGGGGGCCCTACAATGAGCAGTTCTTC.

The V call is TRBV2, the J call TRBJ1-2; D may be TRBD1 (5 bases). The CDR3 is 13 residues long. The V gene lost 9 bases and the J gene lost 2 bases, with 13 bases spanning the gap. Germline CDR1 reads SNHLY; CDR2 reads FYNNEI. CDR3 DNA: TGTGCCAGTCAAGCTAAGGGGAACTATGGCTACACCTTC. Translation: CASQAKGNYGYTF.